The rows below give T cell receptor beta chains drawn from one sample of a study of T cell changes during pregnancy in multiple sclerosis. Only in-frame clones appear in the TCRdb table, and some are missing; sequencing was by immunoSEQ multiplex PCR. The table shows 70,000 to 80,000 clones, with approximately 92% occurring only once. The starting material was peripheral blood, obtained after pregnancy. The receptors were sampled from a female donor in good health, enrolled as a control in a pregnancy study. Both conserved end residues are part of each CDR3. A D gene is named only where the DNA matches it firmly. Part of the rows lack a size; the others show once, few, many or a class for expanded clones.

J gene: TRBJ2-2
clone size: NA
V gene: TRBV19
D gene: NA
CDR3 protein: CASSRLAGELFF
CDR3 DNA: TGTGCCAGTAGTAGACTTGCCGGGGAGCTGTTTTTT

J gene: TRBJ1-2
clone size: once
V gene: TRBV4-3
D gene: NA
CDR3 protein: CASSQDAVTWGDYGYTF
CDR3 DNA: TGCGCCAGCAGCCAAGATGCGGTAACTTGGGGGGACTATGGCTACACCTTC

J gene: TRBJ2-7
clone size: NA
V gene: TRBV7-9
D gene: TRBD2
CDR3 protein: CASSFAGGNNEQYF
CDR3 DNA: TGTGCCAGCAGCTTTGCGGGAGGGAACAACGAGCAGTACTTC

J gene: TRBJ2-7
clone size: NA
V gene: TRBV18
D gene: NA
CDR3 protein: CASSRTGGGEQYF
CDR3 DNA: TGTGCCAGCTCGAGAACAGGGGGGGGCGAGCAGTACTTC

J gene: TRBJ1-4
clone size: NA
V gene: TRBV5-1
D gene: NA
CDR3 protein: CASARGFNEKLFF
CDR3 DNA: TGCGCCAGCGCTCGTGGCTTTAATGAAAAACTGTTTTTT

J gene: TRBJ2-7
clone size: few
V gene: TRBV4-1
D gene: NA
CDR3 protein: CASSQGQGPYYEQYF
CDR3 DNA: TGCGCCAGCAGCCAAGGTCAGGGGCCTTACTACGAGCAGTACTTC

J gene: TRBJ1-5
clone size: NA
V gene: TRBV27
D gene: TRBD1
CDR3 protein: CASSLGTGGGQPQHF
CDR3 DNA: TGTGCCAGCAGTTTAGGGACAGGAGGAGGTCAGCCCCAGCATTTT

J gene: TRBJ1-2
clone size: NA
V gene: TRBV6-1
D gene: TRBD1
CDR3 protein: CASSEGTGDGYTF
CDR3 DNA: TGTGCCAGCAGTGAAGGGACAGGGGATGGCTACACCTTC

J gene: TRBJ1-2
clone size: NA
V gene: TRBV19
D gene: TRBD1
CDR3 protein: CASSTQLVIRGNGYTF
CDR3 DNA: TGTGCCAGTAGTACTCAGCTCGTGATCAGGGGGAACGGCTACACCTTC

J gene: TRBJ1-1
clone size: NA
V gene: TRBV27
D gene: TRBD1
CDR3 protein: CASSPDRGNTEAFF
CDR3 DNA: TGTGCCAGCAGCCCAGACAGGGGGAACACTGAAGCTTTCTTT

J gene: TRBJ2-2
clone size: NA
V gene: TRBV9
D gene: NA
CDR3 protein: CASSLRSSNTGELFF
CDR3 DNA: TGTGCCAGCAGCTTACGGTCGTCGAACACCGGGGAGCTGTTTTTT

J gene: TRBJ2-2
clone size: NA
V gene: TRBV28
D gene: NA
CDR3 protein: CASSLVRGPGELFF
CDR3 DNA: TGTGCCAGCAGTTTAGTGCGGGGTCCCGGGGAGCTGTTTTTT

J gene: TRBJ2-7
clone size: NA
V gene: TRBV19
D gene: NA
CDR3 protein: CASSAGQPPYEQYF
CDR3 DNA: TGTGCCAGTAGCGCGGGACAGCCTCCCTACGAGCAGTACTTC

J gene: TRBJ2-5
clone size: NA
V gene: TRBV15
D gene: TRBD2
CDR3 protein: CATSTGLDLETQYF
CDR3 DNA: TGTGCCACCAGCACTGGACTAGACTTGGAGACCCAGTACTTC

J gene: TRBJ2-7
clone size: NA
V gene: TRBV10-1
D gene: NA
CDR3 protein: CASSGQAHSYEQYF
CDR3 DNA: TGCGCCAGCAGTGGACAGGCGCACTCCTACGAGCAGTACTTC

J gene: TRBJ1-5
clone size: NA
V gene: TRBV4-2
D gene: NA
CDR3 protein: CASSQRQRNQPQHF
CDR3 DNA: TGTGCCAGCAGCCAAAGACAACGCAATCAGCCCCAGCATTTT

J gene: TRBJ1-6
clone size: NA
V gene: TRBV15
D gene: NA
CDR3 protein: CATSRDPRGFGYSPLHF
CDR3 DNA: TGTGCCACCAGCAGAGACCCCAGGGGTTTTGGCTATTCACCCCTCCACTTT

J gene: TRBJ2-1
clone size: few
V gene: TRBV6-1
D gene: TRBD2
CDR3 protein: CASSGLAGDYNEQFF
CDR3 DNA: TGTGCCAGCAGTGGATTAGCGGGAGACTACAATGAGCAGTTCTTC

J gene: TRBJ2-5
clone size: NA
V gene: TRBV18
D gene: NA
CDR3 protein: CASSPPIRETQYF
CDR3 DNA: TGTGCCAGCTCACCACCGATCAGGGAGACCCAGTACTTC

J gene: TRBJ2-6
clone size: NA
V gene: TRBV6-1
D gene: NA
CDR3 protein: CASSESLGAGANVLTF
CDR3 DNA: TGTGCCAGCAGTGAATCTTTAGGGGCTGGGGCCAACGTCCTGACTTTC

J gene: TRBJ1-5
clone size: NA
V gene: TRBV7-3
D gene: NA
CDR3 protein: CASSIPGRSNQPQHF
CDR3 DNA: TGTGCCAGCAGCATTCCAGGGAGGAGCAATCAGCCCCAGCATTTT

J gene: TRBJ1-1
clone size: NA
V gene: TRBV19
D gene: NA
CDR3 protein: CASSIAGYRTVNTEAFF
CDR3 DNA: TGTGCCAGTAGTATAGCAGGATACAGGACCGTGAACACTGAAGCTTTCTTT

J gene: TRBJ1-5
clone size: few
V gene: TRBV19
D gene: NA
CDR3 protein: CASRRSVSKPQHF
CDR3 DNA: TGTGCCAGTAGGCGTTCTGTATCGAAGCCCCAGCATTTT

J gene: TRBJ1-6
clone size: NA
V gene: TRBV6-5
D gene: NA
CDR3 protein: CASSRTQGNNSPLHF
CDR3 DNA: TGTGCCAGCAGCCGAACACAGGGTAACAATTCACCCCTCCACTTT

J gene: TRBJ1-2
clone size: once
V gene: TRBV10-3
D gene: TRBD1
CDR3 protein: CAITPGGQGGYGYTF
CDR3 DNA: TGTGCCATCACCCCAGGGGGACAGGGGGGCTATGGCTACACCTTC

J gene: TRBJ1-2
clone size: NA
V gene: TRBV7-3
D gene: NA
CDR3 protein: CASSPDRNYGYTF
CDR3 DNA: TGTGCCAGCAGTCCCGACAGGAACTATGGCTACACCTTC

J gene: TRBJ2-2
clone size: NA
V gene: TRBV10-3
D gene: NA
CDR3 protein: CAISEQGDGELFF
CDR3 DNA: TGTGCCATCAGTGAGCAAGGGGACGGGGAGCTGTTTTTT

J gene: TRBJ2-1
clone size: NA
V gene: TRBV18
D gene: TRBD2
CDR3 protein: CASSRRIAGDNEQFF
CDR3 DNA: TGTGCCAGCTCCCGGAGAATAGCGGGAGATAATGAGCAGTTCTTC

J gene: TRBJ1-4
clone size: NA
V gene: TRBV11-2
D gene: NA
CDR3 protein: CASSLLGAANEKLFF
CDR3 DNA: TGTGCCAGCAGCTTATTGGGGGCGGCTAATGAAAAACTGTTTTTT

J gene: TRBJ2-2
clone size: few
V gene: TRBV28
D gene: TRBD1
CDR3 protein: CASSFPGQGFTGELFF
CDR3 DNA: TGTGCCAGCAGTTTTCCGGGACAGGGTTTCACCGGGGAGCTGTTTTTT

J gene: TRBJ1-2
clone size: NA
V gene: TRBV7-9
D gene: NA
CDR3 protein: CASSPRGQLYGYTF
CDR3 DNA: TGTGCCAGCAGCCCCCGCGGCCAGCTCTATGGCTACACCTTC

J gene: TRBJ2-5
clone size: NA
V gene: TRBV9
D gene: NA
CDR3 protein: CASSVDLVQETQYF
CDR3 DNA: TGTGCCAGCAGCGTAGATCTGGTTCAGGAGACCCAGTACTTC

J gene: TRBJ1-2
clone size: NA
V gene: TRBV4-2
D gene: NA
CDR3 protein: CASSQDAYGYTF
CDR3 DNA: TGTGCCAGCAGCCAAGATGCGTATGGCTACACCTTC

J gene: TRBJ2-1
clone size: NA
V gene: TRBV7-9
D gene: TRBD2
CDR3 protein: CASSPRTSANNEQFF
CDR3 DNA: TGTGCCAGCAGCCCACGGACTAGCGCGAACAATGAGCAGTTCTTC

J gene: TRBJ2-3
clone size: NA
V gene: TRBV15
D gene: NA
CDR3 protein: CATSLLGGTADTQYF
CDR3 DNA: TGTGCCACCAGCCTTCTTGGGGGCACGGCAGATACGCAGTATTTT

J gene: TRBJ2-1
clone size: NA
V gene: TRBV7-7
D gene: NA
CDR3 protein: CASSSDSSSYNEQFF
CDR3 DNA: TGTGCCAGCAGCTCTGACTCCAGCTCCTACAATGAGCAGTTCTTC

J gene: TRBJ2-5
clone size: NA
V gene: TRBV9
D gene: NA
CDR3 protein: CASSVEGSSEETQYF
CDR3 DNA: TGTGCCAGCAGCGTAGAAGGTAGCTCGGAAGAGACCCAGTACTTC

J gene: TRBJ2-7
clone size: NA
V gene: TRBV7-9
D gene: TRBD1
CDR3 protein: CASSYPGTGSAEQYF
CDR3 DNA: TGTGCCAGCAGCTACCCCGGGACAGGGAGTGCCGAGCAGTACTTC

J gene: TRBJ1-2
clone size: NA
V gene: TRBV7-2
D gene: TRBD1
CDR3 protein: CASSLARGRSYGYTF
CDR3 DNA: TGTGCCAGCAGCTTAGCCAGGGGGCGCAGCTATGGCTACACCTTC

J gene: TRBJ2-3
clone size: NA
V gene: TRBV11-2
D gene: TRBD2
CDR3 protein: CASSRGTSGSTDTQYF
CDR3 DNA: TGTGCCAGCAGCAGAGGGACTAGCGGGAGTACAGATACGCAGTATTTT

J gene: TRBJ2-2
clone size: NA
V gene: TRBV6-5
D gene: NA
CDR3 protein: CASRPRSLVAGELFF
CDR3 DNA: TGTGCCAGCAGACCAAGATCCTTAGTGGCCGGGGAGCTGTTTTTT

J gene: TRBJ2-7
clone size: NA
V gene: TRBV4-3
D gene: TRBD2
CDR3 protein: CASSQGTSGSSTYEQYF
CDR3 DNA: TGCGCCAGCAGCCAAGGGACTAGCGGGAGTTCCACCTACGAGCAGTACTTC

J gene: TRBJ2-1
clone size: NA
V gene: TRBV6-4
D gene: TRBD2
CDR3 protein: CASSEVAGDSNEQFF
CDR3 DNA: TGTGCCAGCAGTGAGGTAGCGGGAGATTCCAATGAGCAGTTCTTC